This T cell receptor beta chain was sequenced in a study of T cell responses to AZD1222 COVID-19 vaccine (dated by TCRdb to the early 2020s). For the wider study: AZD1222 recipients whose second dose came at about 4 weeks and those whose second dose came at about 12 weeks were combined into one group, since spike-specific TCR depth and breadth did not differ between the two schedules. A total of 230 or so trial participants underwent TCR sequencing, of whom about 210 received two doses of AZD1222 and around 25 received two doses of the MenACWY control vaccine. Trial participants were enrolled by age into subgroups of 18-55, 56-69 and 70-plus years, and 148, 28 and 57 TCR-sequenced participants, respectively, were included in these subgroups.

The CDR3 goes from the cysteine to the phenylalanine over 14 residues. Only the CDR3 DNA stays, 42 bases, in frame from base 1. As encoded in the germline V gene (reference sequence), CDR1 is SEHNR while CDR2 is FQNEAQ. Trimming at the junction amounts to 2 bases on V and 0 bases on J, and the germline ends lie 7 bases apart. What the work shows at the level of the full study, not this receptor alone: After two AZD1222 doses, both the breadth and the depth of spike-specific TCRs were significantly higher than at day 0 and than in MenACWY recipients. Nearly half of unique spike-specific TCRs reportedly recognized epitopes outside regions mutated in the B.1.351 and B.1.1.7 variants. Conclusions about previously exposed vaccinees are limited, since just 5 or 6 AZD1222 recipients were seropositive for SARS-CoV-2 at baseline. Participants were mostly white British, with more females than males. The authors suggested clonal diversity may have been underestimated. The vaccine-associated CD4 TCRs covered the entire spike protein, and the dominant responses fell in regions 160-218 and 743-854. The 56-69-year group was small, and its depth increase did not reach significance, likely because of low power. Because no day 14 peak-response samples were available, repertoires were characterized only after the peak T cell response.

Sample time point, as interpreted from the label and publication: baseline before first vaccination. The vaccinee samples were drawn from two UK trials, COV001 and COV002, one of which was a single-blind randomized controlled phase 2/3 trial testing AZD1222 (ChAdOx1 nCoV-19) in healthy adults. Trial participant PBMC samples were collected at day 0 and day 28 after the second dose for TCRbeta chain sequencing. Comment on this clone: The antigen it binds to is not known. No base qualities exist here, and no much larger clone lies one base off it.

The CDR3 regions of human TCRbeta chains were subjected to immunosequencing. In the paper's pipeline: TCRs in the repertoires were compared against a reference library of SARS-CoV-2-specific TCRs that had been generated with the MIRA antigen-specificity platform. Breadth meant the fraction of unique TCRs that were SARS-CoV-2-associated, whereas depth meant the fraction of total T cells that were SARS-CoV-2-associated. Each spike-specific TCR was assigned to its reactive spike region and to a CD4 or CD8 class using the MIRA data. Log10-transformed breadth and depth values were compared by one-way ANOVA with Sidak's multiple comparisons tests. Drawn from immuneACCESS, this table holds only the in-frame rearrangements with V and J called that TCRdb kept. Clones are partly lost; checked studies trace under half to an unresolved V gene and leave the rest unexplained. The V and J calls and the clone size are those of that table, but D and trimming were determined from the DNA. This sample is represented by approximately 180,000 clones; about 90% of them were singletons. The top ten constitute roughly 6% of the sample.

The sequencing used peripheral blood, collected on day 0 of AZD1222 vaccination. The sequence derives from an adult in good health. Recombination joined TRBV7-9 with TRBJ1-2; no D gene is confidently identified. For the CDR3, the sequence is CASSLHEANYGYTF. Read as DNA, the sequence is TGTGCCAGCAGCTTACATGAAGCTAACTATGGCTACACCTTC. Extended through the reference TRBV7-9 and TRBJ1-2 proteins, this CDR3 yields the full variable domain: DTGVSQNPRHKITKRGQNVTFRCDPISEHNRLYWYRQTLGQGPEFLTYFQNEAQLEKSRLLSDRFSAERPKGSFSTLEIQRTEQGDSAMYLCASSLHEANYGYTFGSGTRLTVV.